Below, 2 T cell receptor beta chains from the same sample are listed, as sequenced in a study of cytomegalovirus exposure and HLA in healthy donors. Data came from immunoSEQ multiplex PCR; TCRdb stores just in-frame clones and leaves some out. The sample includes roughly 56,000 clones, roughly 94% of them seen just once. The material sequenced was PBMCs. The receptor source for this set is a man aged 18 to 29 in good health and CMV-seronegative.

This chain uses TRBV10-2 with TRBJ1-2; TRBD1 is a possible D gene (6 bases). This CDR3 region has 14 residues. CDR1 and CDR2 (germline): WSHSY, SAAADI. V shed 2 bases and J shed 6 bases, with 13 bases lying between them. CDR3 region: CASSEETGYHGYTF. As DNA, the CDR3 is TGCGCCAGCAGTGAGGAAACAGGGTATCATGGCTACACCTTC.

The gene calls are TRBV19 and TRBJ1-5; D possibly corresponds to TRBD1 (5 bases). The length of the CDR3 is 16 residues. The germline CDR1 and CDR2 sequences are LNHDA and SQIVND (reference sequence). The germline V and J ends were trimmed by 6 bases and 3 bases, with 18 bases remaining between them. The CDR3 reads CASSEERGLLNQPQHF. CDR3 in DNA: TGTGCCAGTAGCGAAGAACGGGGACTCCTCAATCAGCCCCAGCATTTT.